Listed below are T cell receptor beta chains from one sample, sequenced in a study of shared clonotypes between healthy human individuals. Data came from immunoSEQ multiplex PCR; TCRdb stores just in-frame clones and leaves some out. Here the sample spans about 550,000 clones, 95% to 96% being singletons. Sequencing input: naive CD8+ T cells sorted from blood. The receptors come from a woman between 25 and 40 years old in good health. CDR3s include the opening cysteine and the closing phenylalanine or tryptophan. Each record gives: J gene, V gene, clone size, CDR3 protein. Clone size, where shown, is once, few, many, or a class for clones that have expanded.

- TRBV7-9 - CASSLGQGAVYEQYF
TRBJ2-1 TRBV5-4 - CASADTAEQFF
TRBJ2-3 TRBV15 - CATRGEEAPDTQYF
TRBJ2-7 TRBV9 once CASSTSGTGVYEQYF
TRBJ1-4 TRBV4-1 - CASSQDGLVQSEKLFF
TRBJ1-4 TRBV5-1 - CASSPPGQVNEKLFF
TRBJ1-1 TRBV10-1 - CASSAPGHGEMAFF
TRBJ2-5 TRBV28 - CASNSDRGGRNTPQETQYF
TRBJ2-1 TRBV4-1 - CASSQESAGASRNEQFF
TRBJ2-7 TRBV4-2 - CASRGSGGEQYF
TRBJ2-4 TRBV29-1 - CSVEDRSGVENIQYF
TRBJ2-5 TRBV19 - CASSISGPQETQYF
TRBJ1-3 TRBV19 - CASSLYKFQKGNTIYF
TRBJ2-7 TRBV9 - CASSAGGSSYEQYF
TRBJ2-5 TRBV2 once CASSGTSGQETQYF
TRBJ1-5 TRBV19 - CASSPGHLQPQHF
TRBJ2-2 TRBV10-1 - CASSDLAGTANTGELFF
TRBJ2-1 TRBV4-1 - CASSQDRGSYNEQFF
TRBJ2-5 TRBV13 - CASTGGAQETQYF
TRBJ2-7 TRBV4-1 - CASSLFDPSYEQYF
TRBJ2-7 TRBV28 - CASSSPRKAYEQYF
TRBJ1-2 TRBV4-1 - CASSQDPGLLNYGYTF
TRBJ2-3 TRBV6-1 - CASSESGHTQYF
TRBJ2-7 TRBV28 - CASSRERESSYEQYF
TRBJ2-7 TRBV28 - CASSLSWSNEQYF
TRBJ2-5 TRBV5-6 - CASSLVLGRQTQYF
TRBJ2-2 TRBV7-9 - CASSLPGSTGELFF